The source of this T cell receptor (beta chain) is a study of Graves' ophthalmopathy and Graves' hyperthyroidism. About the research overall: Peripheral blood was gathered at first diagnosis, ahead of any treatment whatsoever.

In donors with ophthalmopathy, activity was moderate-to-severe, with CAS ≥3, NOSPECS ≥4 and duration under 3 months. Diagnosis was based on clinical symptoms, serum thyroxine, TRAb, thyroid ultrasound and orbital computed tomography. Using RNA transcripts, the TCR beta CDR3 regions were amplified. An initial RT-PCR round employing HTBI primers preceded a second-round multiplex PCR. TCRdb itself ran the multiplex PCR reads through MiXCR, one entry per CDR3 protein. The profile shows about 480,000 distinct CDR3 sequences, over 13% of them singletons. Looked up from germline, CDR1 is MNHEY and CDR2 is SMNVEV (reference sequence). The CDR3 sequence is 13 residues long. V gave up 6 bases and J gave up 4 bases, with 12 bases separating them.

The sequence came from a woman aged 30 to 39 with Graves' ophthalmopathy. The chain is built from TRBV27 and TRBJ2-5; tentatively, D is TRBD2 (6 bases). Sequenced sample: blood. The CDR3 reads CASSPGALETQYF. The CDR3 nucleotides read TGTGCCAGCAGCCCGGGAGCCCTAGAGACCCAGTACTTC.